The T cell receptor beta chain under discussion was sequenced for a study of blood T cell repertoires in COVID-19. Whole-study context: Sample material is recorded as cDNA or gDNA derived from T cells, B-cell-depleted T cells, or PBMCs.

Germline CDR1 SGHKS, CDR2 YYEKEE (reference sequence). Trimming removed 1 base at V and 8 bases at J, with 9 bases between. The CDR3 is 12 residues long. Here immunoSEQ multiplex PCR was the method, and the copy in TCRdb shows in-frame clones only, minus some. The table has 150,000 to 200,000 clones, less than 80% seen once. Sequencing was carried out using peripheral blood. The clonotype was recovered from a man aged 50 or older who had recovered from COVID-19. The chain has TRBV5-5 and TRBJ1-2; D not certain. The CDR3 coding sequence is TGTGCCAGCAGCTTGACGTTAGAGGGCTACACCTTC. Encoded protein: CASSLTLEGYTF.